Below, 29 T cell receptor beta chains from the same sample are listed, as sequenced in a study of T cells in women clearing cervical HPV infection (dated by TCRdb to between 2018 and 2020). Library creation used the immunoSEQ multiplex PCR assay. Here the immuneACCESS table is served through TCRdb, limited to in-frame sequences with V and J called. Missing clones are a known gap in these copies; in checked studies unresolved V genes cover under half, and the rest lacks a known reason. The sample table holds some 30,000 clones. Of the sample, 7.5% to 10% falls within the top ten clones. Sequences were obtained from blood buffy coat. Receptors originate from a woman aged 18 to 75 with a cervical HPV16 infection that either progressed to CIN3+ or cleared (not recorded which).

In regard to this clone: The sequence runs out 3 residues before the end of the CDR3; the remainder is reconstructed from the germline J gene. J is TRBJ1-1 and V is TRBV11-2; tentative D call: TRBD1 (5 bases). This CDR3 comprises 14 residues. Germline lookup yields CDR1 SGHAT and CDR2 FQNNGV. The CDR3 loop is CASSLMGQSGEAFF. The CDR3 bases that were read are TGTGCCAGCAGCTTAATGGGTCAATCAGGGGAA.

Regarding this clone: The missing CDR3 end, 3 residues past where the read stops, is filled in from the germline J gene. The rearrangement links TRBV2 to TRBJ2-1, with D maybe TRBD1 (5 bases). Per the germline V gene, CDR1 is SNHLY and CDR2 is FYNNEI. V lost 2 bases and J 7 bases, leaving 9 bases between the germline ends. The CDR3 covers 13 residues. CDR3 sequence reads: CASSERGRNEQFF. CDR3 DNA (partial): TGTGCCAGCAGTGAAAGGGGAAGGAATGAG.

Comments on this clone: The read is 3 residues too short to cover the CDR3 end, so that end is filled in from the germline J gene. The V gene is TRBV6-1, the J gene TRBJ1-2, with 7 bases fitting TRBD1. CDR1 and CDR2 from the germline V gene are MNHNS and SASEGT. This CDR3 is built from 13 residues. The CDR3 bases that were read are TGTGCCAGCAGTGAAGCTGACAGGGATCGC. Translation gives CASSEADRDR. The CDR3, in full, reads CASSEADRDRYTF.

Notes on this clone: Sequencing ends 3 residues short of the CDR3 end; the germline J gene provides the rest. The V and J genes are TRBV30 and TRBJ2-1; the match to TRBD2 covers 13 bases. CDR3 size: 14 residues. The V segment lost 3 bases and the J segment 8 bases; nucleotides outside the gene matches: 4. Germline V gene lookup returns CDR1 GTSNPN and CDR2 SVGIG (reference sequence). The CDR3 bases that were read are TGTGCCTGGAGACTAGCGGGAGGGTTATATGAG. Protein sequence: CAWRLAGGLYE. The whole CDR3 protein reads CAWRLAGGLYEQFF.

Notes on this clone: The read comes to an end 3 residues before the CDR3 does, leaving the germline J gene to fill in the end. The chain combines TRBV6-1 with TRBJ2-3, with 9 bases identical to TRBD1. This CDR3 has 14 amino acids. Germline loops: CDR1 MNHNS, CDR2 SASEGT. The J segment lost 4 bases and the V segment lost 1 base, leaving 0 bases of the junction unmatched. The CDR3 loop is CASSEGTGADTQYF. The sequenced CDR3 bases are TGTGCCAGCAGTGAAGGGACAGGGGCAGATACG.

Points on this clone: The CDR3 end falls 3 residues outside the read, so it is completed with the germline J gene. This chain links TRBV20-1 with TRBJ1-1, with D uncertain. The germline V and J ends were trimmed by 0 bases and 1 base, with 18 bases remaining between them. The CDR3 is 17 amino acids. Germline CDR1 DFQATT, CDR2 SNEGSKA (reference sequence). CDR3 DNA, as far as it was read: TGCAGTGCTAGAGATCTACCCCTACCCGACAAGAACACTGAA. Translating gives CSARDLPLPDKNTE. The CDR3 reads in full as CSARDLPLPDKNTEAFF.

As concerns this clone: The read ends 3 residues early relative to the CDR3; the germline J gene fills the gap. The chain combines TRBV14 with TRBJ2-7; no definite D call. Germline V gene data show CDR1 as SGHDN and CDR2 as FVKESK. The CDR3 spans 13 residues. V was pared by 0 bases and J by 3 bases, with 6 bases between. This CDR3 is CASSQDIFYEQYF. The sequenced CDR3 bases are TGTGCCAGCAGCCAAGACATTTTCTACGAG.

A note on this clone: The sequenced fragment ends 3 residues before the CDR3 boundary, so the rest is inferred from the germline J gene. The rearrangement links TRBV20-1 to TRBJ1-2; no reliable D call. Trimming took off 6 bases at V and 5 bases at J, with 13 bases between the two ends. The CDR3 has 12 amino acids. The germline V gene has CDR1 DFQATT and CDR2 SNEGSKA (reference sequence). CDR3 sequence: CSALKSSYGYTF. The CDR3 DNA, read in part, is TGCAGTGCCCTAAAAAGCTCATATGGC.

Incomplete CDR3 DNA: TGCGCCAGCAGCCGGGGGGGGTTTGACTATGGC. Encoded protein: CASSRGGFDYG. The complete CDR3 protein is CASSRGGFDYGYTF. V gene TRBV5-1 combines with J gene TRBJ1-2, with D possibly TRBD1 on 5 matching bases. The CDR3 end is not reached by the read, which stops 3 residues before it; the germline J gene fills it in. This CDR3 spans 14 amino acids. V was cut by 4 bases and J by 3 bases, with 13 bases left in between. Germline CDR1 SGHRS, CDR2 YFSETQ.

In the case of this clone: The sequence runs out 3 residues before the end of the CDR3; the remainder is reconstructed from the germline J gene. V usage is TRBV6-1 and J usage is TRBJ2-5, with 9 bases fitting TRBD2. With V trimmed by 4 bases and J by 4 bases, 7 bases remained unmatched. The CDR3 has 15 residues. Germline V gene sequence: CDR1 MNHNS, CDR2 SASEGT. CDR3 DNA (partial): TGTGCCAGCAGTGGATTAGCGGGAGTAATAGAGACC. Residues: CASSGLAGVIET. The CDR3 in its entirety is CASSGLAGVIETQYF.

Regarding this clone: The CDR3 end lies 3 residues beyond the end of the read and is filled in from the germline J gene. The chain links TRBV20-1 to TRBJ2-2; no firm D call. This CDR3 region has 16 residues. Germline V gives CDR1 DFQATT, CDR2 SNEGSKA (reference sequence). CDR3 region: CSARDPAIISPSPLFF. The CDR3 DNA, read in part, is TGCAGTGCTAGAGATCCGGCCATCATTAGCCCTTCACCG.

Concerning this clone itself: The sequenced fragment ends 3 residues before the CDR3 boundary, so the rest is inferred from the germline J gene. The chain has TRBV19 and TRBJ2-1; 9 nucleotides agree with TRBD1. V trimming: 7 bases; J trimming: 4 bases; junction bases outside the gene matches: 5. CDR3 length: 14 residues. Germline CDR1 LNHDA, CDR2 SQIVND (reference sequence). CDR3 loop: CASKVDRGYNEQFF. The DNA read from the CDR3 is TGTGCCAGTAAGGTGGACAGGGGTTACAATGAG. The whole variable domain, filled in from reference TRBV19 and TRBJ2-1, reads DGGITQSPKYLFRKEGQNVTLSCEQNLNHDAMYWYRQDPGQGLRLIYYSQIVNDFQKGDIAEGYSVSREKKESFPLTVTSAQKNPTAFYLCASKVDRGYNEQFFGPGTRLTVL.

A note on this clone: From the germline J gene comes the end of the CDR3, since the read stops 3 residues before it. The chain has TRBV5-1 and TRBJ1-2; TRBD1 matches at 9 bases. This CDR3 region has 14 residues. Germline values: CDR1 SGHRS, CDR2 YFSETQ. The part of the CDR3 DNA that was read is TGCGCCAGCAGCTCCTCCGGGACAGGGAACGGC. Encoded protein: CASSSSGTGNG. In full, the CDR3 reads CASSSSGTGNGYTF.

As for this clone: The CDR3 goes on 3 residues after the read ends, and that part is filled in from the germline J gene. The chain links TRBV5-5 to TRBJ1-3; 8 positions agree with TRBD1. V dropped 4 bases and J dropped 3; count of bases not matched to a gene: 6. Per germline, CDR1 SGHKS and CDR2 YYEKEE (reference sequence). There are 15 residues in the CDR3. The covered CDR3 bases are TGTGCCAGCAGCCCCAGGGGGCTTGATGGAAACACC. As protein: CASSPRGLDGNT. The full-length CDR3 reads as CASSPRGLDGNTIYF.

To note about this clone: Sequencing ends 3 residues short of the CDR3 end; the germline J gene provides the rest. The chain uses TRBV20-1 and TRBJ2-1; D is unclear. The CDR3 runs to 12 residues. V shed 0 bases and J shed 5 bases, with 5 bases lying between them. Germline V gene data show CDR1 as DFQATT and CDR2 as SNEGSKA (reference sequence). CDR3 DNA, as far as it was read: TGCAGTGCTAGAGATTGGCACAATGAG. Translation gives CSARDWHNE. From start to end, the CDR3 is CSARDWHNEQFF.

CDR3 in amino acids: CASSFGTAKEEAFF. Partial CDR3 DNA: TGCGCCAGCAGCTTCGGGACAGCCAAGGAGGAA. J is TRBJ1-1 and V is TRBV5-1; 7 bases map to TRBD1. The CDR3 is cut off 3 residues early in the read; its end comes from the germline J gene. This CDR3 contains 14 residues. Germline values: CDR1 SGHRS, CDR2 YFSETQ. Variable domain in full (rest from reference TRBV5-1 and TRBJ1-1): KAGVTQTPRYLIKTRGQQVTLSCSPISGHRSVSWYQQTPGQGLQFLFEYFSETQRNKGNFPGRFSGRQFSNSRSEMNVSTLELGDSALYLCASSFGTAKEEAFFGQGTRLTVV.

With respect to this clone: The read ends 3 residues early relative to the CDR3; the germline J gene fills the gap. This sequence joins TRBV2 and TRBJ1-6, with 9 bases aligning to TRBD1. This CDR3 has 15 residues. Germline CDR1 and CDR2: SNHLY and FYNNEI. V lost 2 bases to trimming and J lost 9 bases; unmatched junction nucleotides: 5. CDR3 loop: CASSERRGQGSPLHF. The CDR3 DNA, read in part, is TGTGCCAGCAGTGAACGACGGGGACAGGGTTCACCC.

Note on this clone: Sequencing ends 3 residues short of the CDR3 end; the germline J gene provides the rest. The chain employs TRBV7-2 and TRBJ1-4; 8 bases line up with TRBD1. Germline V gene data show CDR1 as SGHTA and CDR2 as FQGNSA. This CDR3 contains 15 residues. The CDR3 bases that were read are TGTGCCAGCAGCTACGGGACAGGAGGTTATTCACCA. Translating it yields CASSYGTGGYSP. The full CDR3 protein is CASSYGTGGYSPLFF.

Concerning this clone: The read finishes 3 residues shy of the CDR3 end, and the germline J gene is used to complete it. The V and J genes are TRBV2 and TRBJ2-7; no definite D call. This CDR3 has 15 residues. The V end lost 2 bases, the J end lost 0 bases, and 11 bases lay between the germline ends. Germline loops: CDR1 SNHLY, CDR2 FYNNEI. The CDR3 protein is CASSETQVSSYEQYF. Partial CDR3 DNA: TGTGCCAGCAGTGAAACCCAGGTTAGCTCCTACGAG.

In the case of this clone: The read comes to an end 3 residues before the CDR3 does, leaving the germline J gene to fill in the end. The chain links TRBV6-1 to TRBJ1-3; D is ambiguous. This CDR3 contains 15 residues. The germline gives CDR1 MNHNS, CDR2 SASEGT. Trimming removed 8 bases at V and 2 bases at J, with 16 bases between. CDR3 in amino acids: CASRAPTTAGNTIYF. CDR3 bases read: TGTGCCAGCCGTGCCCCAACCACGGCTGGAAACACC.

Regarding this clone: The read ends 3 residues shy of where the CDR3 ends; the end is completed using the germline J gene. This sequence joins TRBV11-2 and TRBJ2-7; 8 bases fit TRBD2. CDR3 size: 15 residues. V trimming: 1 base; J trimming: 3 bases; junction bases outside the gene matches: 5. Germline assignment: CDR1 SGHAT and CDR2 FQNNGV. Incomplete CDR3 DNA: TGTGCCAGCAGCTTAGGTAGCGGGGTCGTCTACGAG. This sequence encodes CASSLGSGVVYE. The CDR3 in full is CASSLGSGVVYEQYF.

The DNA read from the CDR3 is TGTGCCAGCAGCTGGACAGGACATCAGCCC. This sequence encodes CASSWTGHQP. The whole CDR3 sequence reads CASSWTGHQPQHF. This rearrangement joins TRBV5-5 to TRBJ1-5; TRBD1 matches at 7 bases. The sequenced fragment ends 3 residues before the CDR3 boundary, so the rest is inferred from the germline J gene. This CDR3 comprises 13 residues. Unmatched junction bases numbered 2, after V lost 3 bases and J lost 5 bases. The germline CDR1 and CDR2 sequences are SGHKS and YYEKEE (reference sequence).

In regard to this clone: Read data end 3 residues before the CDR3 end; the end is taken from the germline J gene. This chain connects TRBV10-3 to TRBJ1-2; 12 nucleotides line up with TRBD1. Trimming removed 8 bases from V and 6 bases from J; junction bases left unmatched: 10. The CDR3 loop spans 15 amino acids. The germline CDR1 and CDR2 sequences are ENHRY and SYGVKD. The DNA read from the CDR3 is TGTGCCATCCCGCCCCCGGGACAGGGGGCGGATGGC. Translated: CAIPPPGQGADG. The full CDR3 protein reads CAIPPPGQGADGYTF.

In regard to this clone: The CDR3 end lies 3 residues beyond the end of the read and is filled in from the germline J gene. V is TRBV5-6 and J is TRBJ2-7; D remains unclear. There are 14 residues in the CDR3. V lost 3 bases and J 2 bases, leaving 12 bases between the germline ends. Germline V gives CDR1 SGHDT, CDR2 YYEEEE. Here the CDR3 reads CASSSRIGPYEQYF. The CDR3 DNA, read in part, is TGTGCCAGCAGCTCAAGGATAGGGCCCTACGAG.

On this clone: The CDR3 end falls 3 residues outside the read, so it is completed with the germline J gene. This chain links TRBV11-2 with TRBJ2-3; 7 positions agree with TRBD1. V was pared by 5 bases and J by 1 base, with 6 bases of the junction left unmatched. This CDR3 spans 15 amino acids. Germline lookup yields CDR1 SGHAT and CDR2 FQNNGV. CDR3 in amino acids: CASSPAGTGTDTQYF. The CDR3 bases that were read are TGTGCCAGCAGCCCGGCCGGGACAGGCACAGATACG. Full variable domain (missing parts from reference TRBV11-2 and TRBJ2-3): EAGVAQSPRYKIIEKRQSVAFWCNPISGHATLYWYQQILGQGPKLLIQFQNNGVVDDSQLPKDRFSAERLKGVDSTLKIQPAKLEDSAVYLCASSPAGTGTDTQYFGPGTRLTVL.

Of note for this clone: The read falls 3 residues short of the CDR3 end, and the missing part is taken from the germline J gene. V usage is TRBV3-1 (or the pseudogene TRBV3-2) and J usage is TRBJ2-7; D not resolved. Trimming removed 0 bases from V and 3 bases from J, with 3 bases in between. The CDR3 is 12 amino acids. Per the germline V gene, CDR1 is LGHDT and CDR2 is YNNKEL (reference sequence). CDR3 residues: CASSQDSYEQYF. The part of the CDR3 DNA that was read is TGTGCCAGCAGCCAAGACAGCTACGAG.

Remarks on this clone: Read data end 3 residues before the CDR3 end; the end is taken from the germline J gene. J is TRBJ2-7 and V is TRBV2; TRBD2 might be the D (6 bases). The length of the CDR3 is 12 residues. The V and J ends lost 5 bases and 5 bases respectively, with 10 bases between them. From germline, CDR1 is SNHLY and CDR2 FYNNEI. The CDR3 reads CASSPGVDEQYF. The DNA read from the CDR3 is TGTGCCAGCAGTCCGGGGGTGGACGAG.

A note on this clone: The read terminates 3 residues before the CDR3 end, so the remaining end is supplied by the germline J gene. The chain couples TRBV5-1 to TRBJ1-1; D remains unclear. Trimming left V 5 bases short and J 3 bases short, with 5 bases between. CDR1 is SGHRS and CDR2 is YFSETQ in the germline V gene. The CDR3 consists of 11 residues. The sequenced part of the CDR3 DNA is TGCGCCAGCAGAGAGGACACTGAA. It codes for CASREDTE. The complete CDR3 reads CASREDTEAFF. The full variable domain, rest sourced from reference TRBV5-1 and TRBJ1-1, is KAGVTQTPRYLIKTRGQQVTLSCSPISGHRSVSWYQQTPGQGLQFLFEYFSETQRNKGNFPGRFSGRQFSNSRSEMNVSTLELGDSALYLCASREDTEAFFGQGTRLTVV.

CDR3 DNA, as far as it was read: TGTGCCAGCTCACCAGAGGTCCTGTCGAACACTGAA. Translated, it gives CASSPEVLSNTE. The full CDR3 protein reads CASSPEVLSNTEAFF. The chain recombines TRBV18 with TRBJ1-1, with unresolved D. The read finishes 3 residues shy of the CDR3 end, and the germline J gene is used to complete it. CDR3 length equals 15 residues. The germline CDR1 and CDR2 sequences are KGHSH and LQKENI. V lost 2 bases and J 1 base, leaving 11 bases between the germline ends.